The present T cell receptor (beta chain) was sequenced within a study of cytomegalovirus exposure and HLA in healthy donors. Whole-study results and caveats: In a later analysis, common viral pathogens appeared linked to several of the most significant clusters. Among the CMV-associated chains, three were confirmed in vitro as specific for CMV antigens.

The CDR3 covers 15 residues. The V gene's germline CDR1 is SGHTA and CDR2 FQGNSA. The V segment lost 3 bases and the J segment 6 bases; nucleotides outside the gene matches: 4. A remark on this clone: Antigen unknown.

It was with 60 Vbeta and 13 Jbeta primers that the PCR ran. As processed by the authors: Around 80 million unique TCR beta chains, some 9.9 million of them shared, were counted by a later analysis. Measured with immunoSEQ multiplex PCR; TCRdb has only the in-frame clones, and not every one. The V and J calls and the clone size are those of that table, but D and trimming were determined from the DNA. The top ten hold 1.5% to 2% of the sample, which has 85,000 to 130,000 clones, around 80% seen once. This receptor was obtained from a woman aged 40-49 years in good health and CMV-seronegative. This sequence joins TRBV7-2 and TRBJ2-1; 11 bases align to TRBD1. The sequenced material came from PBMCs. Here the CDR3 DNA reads TGTGCCAGCAGCTTGGACAGGGGGCTAAGCAATGAGCAGTTCTTC. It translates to CASSLDRGLSNEQFF.